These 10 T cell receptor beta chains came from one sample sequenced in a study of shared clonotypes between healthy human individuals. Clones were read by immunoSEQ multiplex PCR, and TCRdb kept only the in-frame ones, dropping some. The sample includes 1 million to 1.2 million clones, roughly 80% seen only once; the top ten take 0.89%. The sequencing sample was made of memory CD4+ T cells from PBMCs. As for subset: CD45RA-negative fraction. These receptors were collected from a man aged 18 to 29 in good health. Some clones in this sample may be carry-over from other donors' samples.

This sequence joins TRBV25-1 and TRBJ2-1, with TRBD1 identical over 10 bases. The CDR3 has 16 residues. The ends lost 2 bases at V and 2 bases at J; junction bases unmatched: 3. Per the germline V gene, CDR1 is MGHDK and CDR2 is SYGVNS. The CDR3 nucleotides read TGTGCCAGCAGTGAAATTGGACAGGGGGCCTACAATGAGCAGTTCTTC. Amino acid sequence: CASSEIGQGAYNEQFF.

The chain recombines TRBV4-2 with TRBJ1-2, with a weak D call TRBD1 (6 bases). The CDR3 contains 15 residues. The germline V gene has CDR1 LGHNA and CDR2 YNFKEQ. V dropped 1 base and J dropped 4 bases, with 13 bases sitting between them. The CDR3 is CASSQGGPGVYGYTF. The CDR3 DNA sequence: TGTGCCAGCAGCCAAGGGGGGCCAGGCGTCTATGGCTACACCTTC.

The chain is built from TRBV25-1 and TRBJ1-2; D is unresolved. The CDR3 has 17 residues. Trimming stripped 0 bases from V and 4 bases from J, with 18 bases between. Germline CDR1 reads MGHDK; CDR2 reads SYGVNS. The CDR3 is CASSEYGLDRKGYGYTF. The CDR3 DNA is TGTGCCAGCAGTGAATATGGTCTGGACCGGAAGGGCTATGGCTACACCTTC.

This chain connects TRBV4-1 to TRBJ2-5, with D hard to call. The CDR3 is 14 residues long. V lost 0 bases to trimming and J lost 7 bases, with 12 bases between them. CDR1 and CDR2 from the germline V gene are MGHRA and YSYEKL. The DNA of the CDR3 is TGCGCCAGCAGCCAAGATCTGGAGCGCGGGACCCAGTACTTC. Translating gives CASSQDLERGTQYF.

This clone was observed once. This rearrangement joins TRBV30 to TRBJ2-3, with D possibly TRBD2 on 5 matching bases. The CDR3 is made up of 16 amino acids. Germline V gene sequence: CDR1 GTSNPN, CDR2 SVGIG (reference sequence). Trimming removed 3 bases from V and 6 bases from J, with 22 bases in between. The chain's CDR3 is CAWSASSSRRGDTQYF. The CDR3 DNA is TGTGCCTGGAGCGCCAGTTCTAGCCGGAGAGGGGATACGCAGTATTTT. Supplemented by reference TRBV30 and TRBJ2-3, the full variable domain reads SQTIHQWPATLVQPVGSPLSLECTVEGTSNPNLYWYRQAAGRGLQLLFYSVGIGQISSEVPQNLSASRPQDRQFILSSKKLLLSDSGFYLCAWSASSSRRGDTQYFGPGTRLTVL.

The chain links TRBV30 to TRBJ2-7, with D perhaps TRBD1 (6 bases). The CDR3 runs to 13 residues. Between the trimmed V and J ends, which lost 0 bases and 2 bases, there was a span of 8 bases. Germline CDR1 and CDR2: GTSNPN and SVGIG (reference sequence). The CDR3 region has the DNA TGTGCCTGGAGTGTCCAGGGGCCCTACGAGCAGTACTTC. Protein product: CAWSVQGPYEQYF.

The CDR3 is CASSEKGAGETQYF. The CDR3 coding sequence is TGTGCCAGCAGTGAAAAGGGGGCCGGAGAGACCCAGTACTTC. The rearrangement uses TRBV2 and TRBJ2-5; 7 nucleotides match TRBD1. Trimming removed 2 bases from V and 4 bases from J; junction bases left unmatched: 4. Germline CDR1 SNHLY, CDR2 FYNNEI. The CDR3 length is 14 residues. Filled out from reference TRBV2 and TRBJ2-5, the complete variable domain reads EPEVTQTPSHQVTQMGQEVILRCVPISNHLYFYWYRQILGQKVEFLVSFYNNEISEKSEIFDDQFSVERPDGSNFTLKIRSTKLEDSAMYFCASSEKGAGETQYFGPGTRLLVL.

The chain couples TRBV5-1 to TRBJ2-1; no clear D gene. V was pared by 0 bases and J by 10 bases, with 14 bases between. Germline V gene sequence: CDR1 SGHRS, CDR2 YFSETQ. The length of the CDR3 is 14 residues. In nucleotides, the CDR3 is TGCGCCAGCAGCTTGGCTCGCGGTGCCGACGAGCAGTTCTTC. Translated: CASSLARGADEQFF. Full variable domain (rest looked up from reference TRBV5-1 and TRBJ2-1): KAGVTQTPRYLIKTRGQQVTLSCSPISGHRSVSWYQQTPGQGLQFLFEYFSETQRNKGNFPGRFSGRQFSNSRSEMNVSTLELGDSALYLCASSLARGADEQFFGPGTRLTVL.

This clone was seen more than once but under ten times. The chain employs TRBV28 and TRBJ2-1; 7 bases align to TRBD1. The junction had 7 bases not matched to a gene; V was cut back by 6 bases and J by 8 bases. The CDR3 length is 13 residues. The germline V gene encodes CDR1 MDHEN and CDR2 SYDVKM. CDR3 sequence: CASRLDRVHEQFF. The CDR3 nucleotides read TGTGCCAGCAGACTAGACAGGGTCCATGAGCAGTTCTTC.

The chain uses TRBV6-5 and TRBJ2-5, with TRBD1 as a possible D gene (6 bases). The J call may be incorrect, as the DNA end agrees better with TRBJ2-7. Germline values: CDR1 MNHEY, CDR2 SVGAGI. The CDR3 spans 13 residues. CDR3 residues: CASRTGQFNEQYF. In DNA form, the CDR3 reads TGTGCCAGCAGGACGGGACAATTCAACGAGCAGTACTTC.